The source of this TCR beta chain is a study of cytomegalovirus exposure and HLA in healthy donors. The germline gives CDR1 SGDLS, CDR2 YYNGEE. The CDR3 spans 14 residues. V lost 3 bases and J lost 5, with 14 bases in between. The PCR ran on 60 Vbeta and 13 Jbeta primers. The protocol was immunoSEQ multiplex PCR, while the TCRdb copy is restricted to in-frame clones and leaves out a portion. This table holds about 180,000 clones, 65% to 75% found once. The gene calls are TRBV9 and TRBJ2-5; weak D call: TRBD1 (6 bases). Sample: PBMCs. The clonotype was recovered from a human donor in good health. The CDR3 bases are TGTGCCAGCAGCGCACAGGGCGGTCGGGAGACCCAGTACTTC. Translation: CASSAQGGRETQYF.